Below, 26 T cell receptor beta chains from the same sample are listed, as sequenced in a study of T-cell memory formation after mild COVID-19. From the 5' RACE reads, TCRdb called clonotypes with MiXCR, one entry per CDR3 protein. This sample has 57,000 or so distinct CDR3 sequences, with about a tenth found just once. The sample taken for sequencing was PBMCs or a T cell subset sorted from them (not recorded which). The receptor set was obtained from a man younger than 35 who had mild COVID-19 (a few samples of this study predate the infection). Cell type and time point are not known.

This clonotype was seen a few times. The V gene is TRBV4-2, the J gene TRBJ2-3; 9 positions agree with TRBD2. V gave up 0 bases and J gave up 5 bases; unmatched junction bases: 12. Per the germline V gene, CDR1 is LGHNA and CDR2 is YNFKEQ. This CDR3 region has 18 residues. Written as DNA, the CDR3 is TGTGCCAGCAGCCAAGATCCGTCTAGCGGGGCGGGGGGAGATACGCAGTATTTT. Its translation: CASSQDPSSGAGGDTQYF.

The rearrangement links TRBV4-2 to TRBJ1-1, with 7 nucleotides matching TRBD1. The V gene's germline CDR1 is LGHNA and CDR2 YNFKEQ. Trimming at V came to 4 bases and at J to 3 bases, leaving 8 bases not matched to a gene. CDR3 length: 15 residues. The CDR3 is CASSRRQGTDTEAFF. The DNA for the CDR3 is TGTGCCAGCAGCCGCCGACAGGGAACGGACACTGAAGCTTTCTTT.

This clonotype was observed many times. The V gene is TRBV28, the J gene TRBJ2-1; TRBD2 agrees at 11 bases. V lost 5 bases, J lost 4 bases, and 10 bases stayed unmatched. The CDR3 length is 17 residues. The germline CDR1 and CDR2 sequences are MDHEN and SYDVKM. The CDR3 bases are TGTGCCAGCAGTGCCCCGCTAGCGGGGGGCCTGTACAATGAGCAGTTCTTC. Translation: CASSAPLAGGLYNEQFF.

The genes are TRBV11-2 and TRBJ2-5; tentative D call: TRBD1 (5 bases). This CDR3 comprises 14 residues. Trimming left V 5 bases short and J 5 bases short, with 15 bases between. Germline V gene data show CDR1 as SGHAT and CDR2 as FQNNGV. The CDR3 region has the DNA TGTGCCAGCAGCCCAGGGTATTCCTTGGAGACCCAGTACTTC. Translating it yields CASSPGYSLETQYF.

The chain has TRBV15 and TRBJ2-7; TRBD1 aligns across 7 bases. The V and J ends lost 5 bases and 7 bases, in that order; junction bases with no gene match: 14. The CDR3 totals 15 residues. Germline-derived CDR1 and CDR2 are LNHNV and YYDKDF (reference sequence). The CDR3: CATSQKRARGKEQYV. As DNA, the CDR3 is TGTGCCACCAGCCAAAAAAGAGCCAGGGGGAAGGAGCAGTACGTC.

In this sample, this clonotype turned up a few times. This rearrangement joins TRBV14 to TRBJ2-1; possibly TRBD2 for D (5 bases). This CDR3 contains 12 residues. Per germline, CDR1 SGHDN and CDR2 FVKESK. Between the trimmed V and J ends, which lost 4 bases and 7 bases, there was a span of 8 bases. The CDR3 protein is CASSPGTNEQFF. CDR3 in DNA: TGTGCCAGCAGCCCGGGAACTAATGAGCAGTTCTTC.

This clonotype was observed a handful of times. The CDR3 DNA reads as TGTGCCAGCAGCTTAGGGTCAGGGGGCACTGAAGCTTTCTTT. Translated: CASSLGSGGTEAFF. The V gene is TRBV7-2, the J gene TRBJ1-1; 7 nucleotides line up with TRBD1. This CDR3 is built from 14 residues. V lost 1 base and J lost 4; bases outside the gene matches: 3. Germline V lookup: CDR1 SGHTA, CDR2 FQGNSA.

The chain carries TRBV12-3 or TRBV12-4 and TRBJ2-3, with 9 bases fitting TRBD2. The ends lost 7 bases at V and 1 base at J; junction bases unmatched: 6. CDR3 length: 15 residues. CDR3 in amino acids: CASTVAGARTDTQYF. The DNA of the CDR3 is TGTGCCAGCACCGTAGCGGGGGCCCGCACAGATACGCAGTATTTT.

This clonotype was seen ten or more times. The chain employs TRBV7-2 and TRBJ2-3; 7 bases map to TRBD2. The CDR3 has 13 residues. After removal of 7 bases from V and 11 bases from J, the junction contained 12 bases not matched to a gene. The germline V gene encodes CDR1 SGHTA and CDR2 FQGNSA. The chain's CDR3 is CASKSGTTVWQYF. The CDR3, as DNA: TGTGCCAGCAAGTCCGGGACTACCGTATGGCAGTATTTT.

This chain uses TRBV20-1 with TRBJ2-3; TRBD2 agrees at 9 bases. Germline V gene data show CDR1 as DFQATT and CDR2 as SNEGSKA (reference sequence). Trimming at V came to 3 bases and at J to 4 bases, leaving 8 bases not matched to a gene. The CDR3 has 15 amino acids. The CDR3 sequence: CSASGSGGSPDTQYF. The CDR3 region has the DNA TGCAGTGCTAGCGGTAGCGGGGGCAGCCCAGATACGCAGTATTTT.

This clonotype was seen only a few times. The rearrangement joins TRBV12-3 or TRBV12-4 to TRBJ2-3; D not certain. Between the trimmed V and J ends, which lost 10 bases and 4 bases, there was a span of 21 bases. CDR3 length equals 15 residues. DNA for the CDR3: TGTGCCACCCTGATGGTCCCCCGGGCCGCAGATACGCAGTATTTT. Protein: CATLMVPRAADTQYF.

This clonotype was counted only a few times. The V and J genes are TRBV4-3 and TRBJ1-5; D not resolved. Germline V gene sequence: CDR1 LGHNA, CDR2 YSLEER. The V end was cut by 3 bases, the J end by 6 bases, with 15 bases between. The CDR3 has 15 amino acids. The CDR3, as DNA: TGCGCCAGCAGCCAGGGCGGGTCTTTAGGTCAGCCCCAGCATTTT. It translates to CASSQGGSLGQPQHF.

This clonotype was detected only a few times. The chain is built from TRBV7-2 and TRBJ2-7; 8 nucleotides align to TRBD2. This CDR3 contains 17 residues. The germline V gene has CDR1 SGHTA and CDR2 FQGNSA. V dropped 0 bases and J dropped 1; count of bases not matched to a gene: 8. Written as DNA, the CDR3 is TGTGCCAGCAGCTTAGCGGCTGGAGCTAGCGGGTCCTACGAGCAGTACTTC. This encodes CASSLAAGASGSYEQYF.

This clonotype occurred a few times. The V and J genes are TRBV6-5 and TRBJ1-6; tentative D call: TRBD1 (5 bases). V was pared by 6 bases and J by 7 bases, with 19 bases between. Looked up from germline, CDR1 is MNHEY and CDR2 is SVGAGI. The CDR3 extends over 16 amino acids. This CDR3 is CASRYRDGPANSPLHF. CDR3 DNA sequence: TGTGCCAGCAGGTACCGGGACGGACCTGCAAATTCACCCCTCCACTTT.

The chain joins TRBV2 to TRBJ2-7; a weak D match, TRBD1 (6 bases). This CDR3 contains 15 residues. Trimming removed 8 bases at V and 1 base at J, with 18 bases between. Germline V gives CDR1 SNHLY, CDR2 FYNNEI. The CDR3, as DNA: TGTGCCAGCCAACTCGTGGCAGGGGCGTCCTACGAGCAGTACGTC. Translation gives CASQLVAGASYEQYV.

This clonotype has a handful of counts. V gene TRBV6-6 combines with J gene TRBJ1-6; a weak D match, TRBD1 (5 bases). Between the trimmed V and J ends, which lost 6 bases and 7 bases, there was a span of 16 bases. Germline V CDR1 and CDR2: MNHNY, SVGAGI (reference sequence). The CDR3 covers 15 residues. CDR3 amino acids: CASRPRGGGNSPLHF. In DNA, the CDR3 is TGTGCCAGCAGACCCCGGGGGGGAGGGAATTCACCCCTCCACTTT.

At least ten counts were recorded for this clonotype. This rearrangement joins TRBV4-3 to TRBJ2-5; tentatively, D is TRBD2 (6 bases). V was shortened by 3 bases and J by 4 bases, with 12 bases between the two germline ends. CDR3 size: 14 residues. Germline V CDR1 and CDR2: LGHNA, YSLEER. CDR3 sequence reads: CASSQPGGGETQYF. CDR3 in DNA: TGCGCCAGCAGCCAGCCCGGGGGTGGAGAGACCCAGTACTTC.

This chain links TRBV9 with TRBJ2-3; D possibly corresponds to TRBD2 (7 bases). CDR3 length: 14 residues. CDR1 is SGDLS, CDR2 YYNGEE, per germline. The V gene lost 7 bases and the J gene lost 7 bases, with 19 bases spanning the gap. Written as DNA, the CDR3 is TGTGCCAGCTCGCCTTGGGGGGGGCCGAATACGCAGTATTTT. It codes for CASSPWGGPNTQYF.

This clonotype turned up a few times. The chain is built from TRBV4-1 and TRBJ2-2; tentatively, D is TRBD1 (6 bases). Trimming took off 1 base at V and 6 bases at J, with 12 bases between the two ends. This CDR3 comprises 15 residues. Germline-derived CDR1 and CDR2 are MGHRA and YSYEKL. The CDR3 sequence is CASSQVAGEAGELFF. The CDR3 DNA follows: TGCGCCAGCAGCCAAGTGGCAGGGGAAGCCGGGGAGCTGTTTTTT.

In its sample, this clonotype was seen many times. The chain couples TRBV20-1 to TRBJ2-2, with 8 positions matching TRBD1. This CDR3 is 16 amino acids long. J lost 4 bases, V lost 0 bases, and 7 bases had no gene match. Germline loops: CDR1 DFQATT, CDR2 SNEGSKA (reference sequence). The CDR3 region has the DNA TGCAGTGCTAGAGATCTCCGGACAGGGAGCACCGGGGAGCTGTTTTTT. This sequence encodes CSARDLRTGSTGELFF.

The chain recombines TRBV10-3 with TRBJ2-7; D gene unclear. CDR1 is ENHRY and CDR2 is SYGVKD in the germline V gene. CDR3 length: 12 amino acids. Trimming removed 8 bases at V and 1 base at J, with 9 bases between. CDR3 sequence: CAIARDSYEQYF. CDR3 DNA: TGTGCCATCGCTCGCGATTCCTACGAGCAGTACTTC.

This clonotype was picked up many times. CDR3 in DNA: TGTGCCGGGCAGGGGAGCGCCAAAAACATTCAGTACTTC. This gives the protein CAGQGSAKNIQYF. The chain carries TRBV3-1 and TRBJ2-4, with D possibly matching TRBD1 (6 bases). The CDR3 consists of 13 residues. Germline CDR1 reads LGHDT; CDR2 reads YNNKEL (reference sequence). V was cut by 11 bases and J by 1 base, with 12 bases left in between.

This clonotype was counted at least ten times. V and J are TRBV5-1 and TRBJ2-5, with a tentative D call TRBD2 (6 bases). Trimming removed 0 bases at V and 5 bases at J, with 14 bases between. Germline V gives CDR1 SGHRS, CDR2 YFSETQ. The CDR3 length is 15 residues. In DNA, the CDR3 is TGCGCCAGCAGCTTGGATCCGGGAGAATGGGAGACCCAGTACTTC. Residues: CASSLDPGEWETQYF.

This clonotype was counted many times. The chain has TRBV7-9 and TRBJ2-2, with a weak D call TRBD1 (6 bases). Germline assignment: CDR1 SEHNR and CDR2 FQNEAQ (reference sequence). V lost 4 bases and J lost 6, with 6 bases in between. The length of the CDR3 is 12 residues. The DNA for the CDR3 is TGTGCCAGCAGCTGGACAGCCGGGGAGCTGTTTTTT. Its translation: CASSWTAGELFF. Looking up the rest from reference TRBV7-9 and TRBJ2-2 gives the full variable domain: DTGVSQNPRHKITKRGQNVTFRCDPISEHNRLYWYRQTLGQGPEFLTYFQNEAQLEKSRLLSDRFSAERPKGSFSTLEIQRTEQGDSAMYLCASSWTAGELFFGEGSRLTVL.

This clonotype came up many times. The chain is built from TRBV5-1 and TRBJ2-5; D may be TRBD1 (6 bases). With 0 bases removed from V and 2 bases from J, the gap between germline ends came to 11 bases. CDR3 length: 15 amino acids. Germline assignment: CDR1 SGHRS and CDR2 YFSETQ. The CDR3 sequence is CASSLATGIQETQYF. The DNA of the CDR3 is TGCGCCAGCAGCTTGGCCACAGGGATTCAAGAGACCCAGTACTTC. The whole variable domain, filled in from reference TRBV5-1 and TRBJ2-5, reads KAGVTQTPRYLIKTRGQQVTLSCSPISGHRSVSWYQQTPGQGLQFLFEYFSETQRNKGNFPGRFSGRQFSNSRSEMNVSTLELGDSALYLCASSLATGIQETQYFGPGTRLLVL.

The V gene is TRBV2, the J gene TRBJ1-3; no clear D gene. Germline assignment: CDR1 SNHLY and CDR2 FYNNEI. The CDR3 extends over 15 amino acids. V was trimmed by 3 bases and J by 0 bases, leaving 9 bases between them. CDR3 DNA: TGTGCCAGCAGTGAGCAGGCCCTCTCTGGAAACACCATATATTTT. Translating gives CASSEQALSGNTIYF.